This entry lists 7 T cell receptor beta chains sequenced from one sample in a study of T cells in Graves' hyperthyroidism and ophthalmopathy. The source material, RNA transcripts, was used to amplify TCR beta CDR3 regions. Initially, a first-round RT-PCR of the TCR CDR3 employed the HTBI primer set. TCRdb re-derived calls from the multiplex PCR reads in MiXCR, one entry per CDR3 protein. The data contain around 500,000 distinct CDR3 sequences, about 16% of them singletons. The sample was blood. Every receptor here comes from a woman under 40 with Graves' ophthalmopathy.

This clonotype was counted only a few times. The chain uses TRBV12-3 or TRBV12-4 and TRBJ2-5; the D gene is possibly TRBD2 (5 bases). This CDR3 is 13 amino acids long. V was trimmed by 10 bases and J by 5 bases, leaving 17 bases between them. The CDR3 DNA reads TGTGCCACGTCGGCTAGCCCACCGGAGACCCAGTACTTC. Encoded protein: CATSASPPETQYF.

The chain links TRBV30 to TRBJ2-5, with 7 bases lining up with TRBD2. J gave up 5 bases and V 2 bases, and 5 bases lay outside the gene matches. The CDR3 has 13 residues. The germline gives CDR1 GTSNPN, CDR2 SVGIG (reference sequence). The CDR3 DNA reads as TGTGCCTGGAGTAGAAGCGGGACGGAGACCCAGTACTTC. This gives the protein CAWSRSGTETQYF.

Ten or more counts support this clonotype. The chain is built from TRBV11-2 and TRBJ1-5; D ambiguous. The length of the CDR3 is 14 residues. Germline-derived CDR1 and CDR2 are SGHAT and FQNNGV. V was shortened by 1 base and J by 9 bases, with 13 bases between the two germline ends. Here the CDR3 reads CASSLGRGLRPQHF. Here the CDR3 DNA reads TGTGCCAGCAGCTTAGGTCGGGGTCTCCGGCCCCAGCATTTT.

The chain recombines TRBV5-1 with TRBJ2-7; D not resolved. Germline lookup yields CDR1 SGHRS and CDR2 YFSETQ. The V end was cut by 2 bases, the J end by 3 bases, with 9 bases between. This CDR3 comprises 13 residues. CDR3 nucleotide sequence: TGCGCCAGCAGCTTCACGGAACTCTACGAGCAGTACTTC. It codes for CASSFTELYEQYF.

This clonotype was counted a few times. V gene TRBV6-2 or TRBV6-3 combines with J gene TRBJ2-1; D remains ambiguous. This CDR3 spans 14 amino acids. The V end was cut by 0 bases, the J end by 0 bases, with 3 bases between. CDR1 and CDR2 from the germline V gene are MNHEY and SVGEGT. CDR3 DNA: TGTGCCAGCAGTTACTCACTCTCCTACAATGAGCAGTTCTTC. Translating it yields CASSYSLSYNEQFF.

DNA for the CDR3: TGTGCCAGCACTAGCGGGAGGGCCATGGCCTACAATGAGCAGTTCTTC. It is translated as CASTSGRAMAYNEQFF. V is TRBV6-2 or TRBV6-3 and J is TRBJ2-1; 12 bases map to TRBD2. CDR3 size: 16 residues. Germline trimming cut 7 bases from V and 2 bases from J; bases unmatched to any gene: 6. The germline CDR1 and CDR2 sequences are MNHEY and SVGEGT.

This clonotype has a count of ten or more. V is TRBV7-2 and J is TRBJ2-1, with TRBD2 identical over 11 bases. This CDR3 is built from 15 residues. CDR1 and CDR2 from the germline V gene are SGHTA and FQGNSA. J lost 6 bases, V lost 6 bases, and 7 bases had no gene match. CDR3 nucleotides: TGTGCCAGCAGTCTCACTAGCGGGGGATTCAATGAGCAGTTCTTC. This translates into CASSLTSGGFNEQFF.